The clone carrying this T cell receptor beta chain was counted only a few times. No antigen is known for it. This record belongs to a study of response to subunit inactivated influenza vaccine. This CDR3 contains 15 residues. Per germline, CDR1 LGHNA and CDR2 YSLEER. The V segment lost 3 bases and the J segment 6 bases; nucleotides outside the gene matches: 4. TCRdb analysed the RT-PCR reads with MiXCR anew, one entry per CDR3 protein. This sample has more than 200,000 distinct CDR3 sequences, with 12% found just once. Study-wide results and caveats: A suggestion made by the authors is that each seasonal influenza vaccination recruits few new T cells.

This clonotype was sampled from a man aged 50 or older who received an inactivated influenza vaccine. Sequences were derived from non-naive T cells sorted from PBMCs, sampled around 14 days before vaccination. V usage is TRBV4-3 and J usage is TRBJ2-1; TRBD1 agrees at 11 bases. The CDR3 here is CASSQPGQGVNEQFF. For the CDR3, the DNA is TGCGCCAGCAGCCAGCCGGGACAGGGGGTCAATGAGCAGTTCTTC.